The clone carrying this T cell receptor (beta chain) turned up a few times. What it binds is unknown. The use of genomic DNA as template underpinned the TCR beta VDJ and CDR3 profiling. TCRdb fed the reads into MiXCR, producing one record per CDR3 protein. The table includes around 430,000 distinct CDR3 sequences, around a third detected once. This sample stems from a study of CD8+CD57+ T cells in acquired aplastic anemia. Study-level information: Quantities of DNA derived from sorted CD4+ and CD8+ cells averaged around 3.2 ug. Overall study findings and caveats: Between the patient and control groups, CD8+ Simpson's diversity did not differ significantly.

Unmatched junction bases numbered 15, after V lost 8 bases and J lost 2 bases. The CDR3 has 16 residues. Germline CDR1 and CDR2: MNHNS and SASEGT. In patients chosen for sequencing, flow cytometry had shown CD8+CD57+ cell expansion. Blood samples were obtained from patients who had received no prior therapy. The V call is TRBV6-1, the J call TRBJ2-7, with 7 bases fitting TRBD2. Sequenced input: sorted CD4+, CD8+, or CD8+CD57+ T cells (not recorded which) from PBMCs. This receptor was taken from a human donor with aplastic anemia. Here the CDR3 reads CASSPLASGYTYEQYF. DNA for the CDR3: TGTGCCAGCTCACCATTGGCTAGCGGATATACCTACGAGCAGTACTTC.